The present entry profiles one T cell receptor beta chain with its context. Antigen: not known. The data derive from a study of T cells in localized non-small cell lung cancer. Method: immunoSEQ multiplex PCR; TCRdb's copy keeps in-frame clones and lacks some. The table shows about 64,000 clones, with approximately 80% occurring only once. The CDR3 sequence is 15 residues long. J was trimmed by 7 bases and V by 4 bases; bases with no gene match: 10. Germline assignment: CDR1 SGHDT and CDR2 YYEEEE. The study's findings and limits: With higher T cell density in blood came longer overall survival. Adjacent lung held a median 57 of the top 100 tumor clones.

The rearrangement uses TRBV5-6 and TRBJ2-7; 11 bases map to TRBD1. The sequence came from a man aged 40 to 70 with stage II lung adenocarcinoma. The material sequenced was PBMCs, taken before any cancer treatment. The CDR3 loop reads CASSHSGQGAAEQYF. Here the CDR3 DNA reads TGTGCCAGCAGCCATTCCGGACAGGGGGCGGCGGAGCAGTACTTC.